This TCR beta chain was profiled in a study of shared T cell receptors in the human thymus. V gave up 1 base and J gave up 6 bases, with 10 bases separating them. From germline, CDR1 is MDHEN and CDR2 SYDVKM. There are 13 residues in the CDR3. The data were produced by immunoSEQ multiplex PCR, yet TCRdb's version contains in-frame clones alone and is incomplete. The sample includes about 380,000 clones, approximately 95% of them seen just once. The chain links TRBV28 to TRBJ2-7, with D perhaps assigned TRBD1 or TRBD2 (5 bases each). The sequenced sample consisted of thymocytes. The receptor comes from a human donor. In DNA form, the CDR3 reads TGTGCCAGCAGTTTATACGGGGCTTCCGAGCAGTACTTC. Amino acids: CASSLYGASEQYF.